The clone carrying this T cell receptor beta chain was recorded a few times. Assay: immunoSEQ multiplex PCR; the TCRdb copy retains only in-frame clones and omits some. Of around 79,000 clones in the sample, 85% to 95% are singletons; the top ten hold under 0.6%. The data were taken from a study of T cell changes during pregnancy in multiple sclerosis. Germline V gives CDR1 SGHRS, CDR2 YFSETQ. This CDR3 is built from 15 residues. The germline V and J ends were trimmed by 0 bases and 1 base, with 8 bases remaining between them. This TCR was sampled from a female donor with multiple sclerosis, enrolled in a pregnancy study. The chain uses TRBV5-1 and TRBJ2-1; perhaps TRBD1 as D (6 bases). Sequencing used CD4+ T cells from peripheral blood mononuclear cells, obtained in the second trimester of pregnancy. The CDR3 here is CASSLEGGSYNEQFF. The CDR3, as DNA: TGCGCCAGCAGCTTGGAAGGGGGTTCCTACAATGAGCAGTTCTTC. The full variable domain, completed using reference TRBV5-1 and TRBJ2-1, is KAGVTQTPRYLIKTRGQQVTLSCSPISGHRSVSWYQQTPGQGLQFLFEYFSETQRNKGNFPGRFSGRQFSNSRSEMNVSTLELGDSALYLCASSLEGGSYNEQFFGPGTRLTVL.